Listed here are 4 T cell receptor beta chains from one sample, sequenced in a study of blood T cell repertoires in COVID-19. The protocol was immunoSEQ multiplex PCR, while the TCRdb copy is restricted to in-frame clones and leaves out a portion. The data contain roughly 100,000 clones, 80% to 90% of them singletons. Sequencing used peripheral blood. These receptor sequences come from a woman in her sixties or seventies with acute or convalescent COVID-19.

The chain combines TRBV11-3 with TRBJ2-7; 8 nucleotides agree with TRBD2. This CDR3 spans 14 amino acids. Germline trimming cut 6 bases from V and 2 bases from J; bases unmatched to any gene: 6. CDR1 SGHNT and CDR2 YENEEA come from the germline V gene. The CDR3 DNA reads TGTGCCAGCAGGTTCCGGGAGGGACCCTACGAGCAGTACGTC. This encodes CASRFREGPYEQYV.

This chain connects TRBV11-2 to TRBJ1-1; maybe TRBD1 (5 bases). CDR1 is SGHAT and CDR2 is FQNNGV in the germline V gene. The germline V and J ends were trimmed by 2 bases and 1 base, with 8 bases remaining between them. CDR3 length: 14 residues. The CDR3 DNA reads TGTGCCAGCAGCTTAAGTACAGGGAACACTGAAGCTTTCTTT. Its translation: CASSLSTGNTEAFF.

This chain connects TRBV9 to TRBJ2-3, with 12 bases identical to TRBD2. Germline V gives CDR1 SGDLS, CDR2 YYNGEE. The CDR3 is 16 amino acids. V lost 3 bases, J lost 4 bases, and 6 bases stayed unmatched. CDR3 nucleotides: TGTGCCAGCAGCGGACTAGCGGGAGTGTTCGCAGATACGCAGTATTTT. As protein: CASSGLAGVFADTQYF.

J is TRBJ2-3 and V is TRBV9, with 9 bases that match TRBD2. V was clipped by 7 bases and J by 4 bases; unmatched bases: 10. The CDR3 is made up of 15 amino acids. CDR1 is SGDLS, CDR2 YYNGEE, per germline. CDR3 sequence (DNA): TGTGCCAGCTGCCTTAGCGGGAGAGGCGCAGATACGCAGTATTTT. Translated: CASCLSGRGADTQYF.